This T cell receptor beta chain was recovered during a study of cytomegalovirus exposure and HLA in healthy donors. Germline V gene data show CDR1 as MGHRA and CDR2 as YSYEKL. With 4 bases clipped from V and 4 bases from J, the junction kept 8 bases outside the gene matches. The CDR3 has 16 residues. PCR used 60 Vbeta primers and 13 Jbeta primers. Assay used: immunoSEQ multiplex PCR; TCRdb lists only in-frame clones, some missing. The table shows 90,000 to 150,000 clones, with more than 60% occurring only once. This receptor was obtained from a female donor in good health and CMV-seronegative. This rearrangement joins TRBV4-1 to TRBJ2-1, with 9 bases that match TRBD2. Sequenced sample: PBMCs. As DNA, the CDR3 is TGCGCCAGCAGCCTAGAGAGCGGGGGGCTTTACAATGAGCAGTTCTTC. Translation gives CASSLESGGLYNEQFF.